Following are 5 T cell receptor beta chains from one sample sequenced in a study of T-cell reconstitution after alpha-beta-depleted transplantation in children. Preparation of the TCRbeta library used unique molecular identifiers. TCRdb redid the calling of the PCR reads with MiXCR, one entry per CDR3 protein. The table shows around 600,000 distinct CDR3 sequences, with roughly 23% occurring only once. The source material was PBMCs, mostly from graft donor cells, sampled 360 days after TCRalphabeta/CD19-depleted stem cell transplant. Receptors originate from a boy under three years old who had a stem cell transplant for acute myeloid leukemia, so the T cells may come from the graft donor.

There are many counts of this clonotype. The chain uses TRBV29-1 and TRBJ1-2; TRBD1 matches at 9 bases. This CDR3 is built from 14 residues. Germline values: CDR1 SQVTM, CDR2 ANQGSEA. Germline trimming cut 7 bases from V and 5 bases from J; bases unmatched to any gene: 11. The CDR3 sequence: CSAEGTGRSYGYTF. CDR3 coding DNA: TGCAGCGCGGAAGGGACAGGGCGGTCATATGGCTACACCTTC.

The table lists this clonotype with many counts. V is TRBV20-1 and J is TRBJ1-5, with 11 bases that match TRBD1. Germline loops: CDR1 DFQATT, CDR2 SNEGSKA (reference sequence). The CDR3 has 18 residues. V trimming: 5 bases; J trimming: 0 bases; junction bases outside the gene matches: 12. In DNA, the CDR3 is TGCAGTGCTTCCTCCGGGACAGGGGGTAAATATAGCAATCAGCCCCAGCATTTT. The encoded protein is CSASSGTGGKYSNQPQHF.

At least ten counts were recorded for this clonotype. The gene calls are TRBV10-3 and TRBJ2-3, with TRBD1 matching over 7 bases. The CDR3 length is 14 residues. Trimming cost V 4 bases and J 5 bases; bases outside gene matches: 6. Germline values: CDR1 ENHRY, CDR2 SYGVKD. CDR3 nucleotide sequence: TGTGCCATCAGTGCCCGGACAGGTCGAGATACGCAGTATTTT. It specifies CAISARTGRDTQYF.

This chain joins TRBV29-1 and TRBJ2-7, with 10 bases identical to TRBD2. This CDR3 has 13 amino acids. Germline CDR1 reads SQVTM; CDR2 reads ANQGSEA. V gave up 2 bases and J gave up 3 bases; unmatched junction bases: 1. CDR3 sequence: CSVELAGDYEQYF. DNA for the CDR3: TGCAGCGTTGAACTAGCGGGAGACTACGAGCAGTACTTC.

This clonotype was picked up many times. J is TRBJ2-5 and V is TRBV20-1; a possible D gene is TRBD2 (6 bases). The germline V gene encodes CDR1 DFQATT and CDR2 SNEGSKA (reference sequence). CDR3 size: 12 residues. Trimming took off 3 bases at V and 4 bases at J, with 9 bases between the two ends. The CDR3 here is CSASGGVETQYF. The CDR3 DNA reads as TGCAGTGCTAGCGGGGGAGTAGAGACCCAGTACTTC.